The 15 T cell receptor beta chains in this list originate from one sample, sequenced in a study of cytomegalovirus exposure and HLA in healthy donors. The PCR contained 60 Vbeta and 13 Jbeta primers. Some clones are missing from TCRdb's copy, which holds only in-frame ones; the method was immunoSEQ multiplex PCR. The repertoire holds fewer than 200,000 clones, roughly two thirds seen once, with more than 2.5% in the top ten. Sequencing input: PBMCs. These receptors all come from a woman aged 30 to 39 in good health and CMV-seronegative.

V usage is TRBV28 and J usage is TRBJ2-5; TRBD2 might be the D (7 bases). Trimming removed 5 bases from V and 5 bases from J, with 18 bases in between. CDR1 and CDR2 from the germline V gene are MDHEN and SYDVKM. The CDR3 is made up of 15 amino acids. Here the CDR3 DNA reads TGTGCCAGCAGTCGGGGTAGGGGGGGCGGGGAGACCCAGTACTTC. As protein: CASSRGRGGGETQYF.

CDR3 nucleotide sequence: TGCGCCAGCAGCCCCCGACTAGCGGGAGGACCCCATGAGCAGTTCTTC. Protein sequence: CASSPRLAGGPHEQFF. The rearrangement joins TRBV4-1 to TRBJ2-1; 13 bases line up with TRBD2. This CDR3 is built from 16 residues. The V gene end was trimmed by 4 bases and the J gene end by 8 bases; junction bases not matched to a gene: 8. CDR1 and CDR2 (germline): MGHRA, YSYEKL.

This clone came up a few times. V usage is TRBV10-3 and J usage is TRBJ2-7; a possible D gene is TRBD1 (6 bases). The CDR3 runs 16 residues. Germline V gene sequence: CDR1 ENHRY, CDR2 SYGVKD. Trimming removed 3 bases at V and 0 bases at J, with 15 bases between. CDR3 region: CAISEFLQGDSYEQYF. CDR3 nucleotide sequence: TGTGCCATCAGTGAATTCCTACAGGGTGACTCCTACGAGCAGTACTTC.

Here the CDR3 DNA reads TGTGCCAGCAGCACAGGGGGGGTGAATGAGCAGTTCTTC. The encoded protein is CASSTGGVNEQFF. The gene calls are TRBV2 and TRBJ2-1; maybe TRBD1 (8 bases). The ends were cut back, 6 bases at V and 7 bases at J, with 13 bases in the middle. The CDR3 runs 13 residues. Germline V gene sequence: CDR1 SNHLY, CDR2 FYNNEI.

This clone was counted once. The gene calls are TRBV29-1 and TRBJ2-7, with D uncertain. CDR3 size: 13 residues. The germline V and J ends were trimmed by 0 bases and 0 bases, with 6 bases remaining between them. Per germline, CDR1 SQVTM and CDR2 ANQGSEA. The chain's CDR3 is CSVEDSDSYEQYF. The CDR3, as DNA: TGCAGCGTTGAAGATTCAGACTCCTACGAGCAGTACTTC.

The chain couples TRBV7-2 to TRBJ2-7; 8 bases are shared with TRBD1. CDR3 length: 15 amino acids. With 1 base clipped from V and 6 bases from J, the junction kept 8 bases outside the gene matches. Germline lookup yields CDR1 SGHTA and CDR2 FQGNSA. The CDR3 sequence is CASSLVGQGNFEQYF. DNA of the CDR3: TGTGCCAGCAGCTTAGTCGGACAGGGAAATTTCGAGCAGTACTTC.

This clone has just one count. The CDR3 DNA is TGTGCCAGCAGCCCAGAGCGGGGGGGTTACAATGAGCAGTTCTTC. Amino acids: CASSPERGGYNEQFF. This sequence joins TRBV4-2 and TRBJ2-1; TRBD2 matches at 10 bases. The CDR3 runs 15 residues. CDR1 and CDR2 (germline): LGHNA, YNFKEQ. Trimming removed 4 bases from V and 4 bases from J; junction bases left unmatched: 4.

J is TRBJ2-7 and V is TRBV19; TRBD1 aligns across 8 bases. The CDR3 has 15 amino acids. Germline trimming cut 5 bases from V and 1 base from J; bases unmatched to any gene: 7. Per germline, CDR1 LNHDA and CDR2 SQIVND (reference sequence). This CDR3 is CASSSGQGSSYEQYF. In nucleotides, the CDR3 is TGTGCCAGTAGTTCCGGACAGGGATCTTCCTACGAGCAGTACTTC.

This clone has just one count. The chain employs TRBV7-6 and TRBJ2-3; 7 bases line up with TRBD2. Trimming removed 5 bases from V and 6 bases from J; junction bases left unmatched: 8. The CDR3 totals 14 residues. Germline-derived CDR1 and CDR2 are SGHVS and FNYEAQ. This CDR3 is CASSTGGSRDTQYF. The CDR3 coding sequence is TGTGCCAGCAGCACGGGGGGATCAAGGGATACGCAGTATTTT.

This clone turned up a few times. This sequence joins TRBV27 and TRBJ2-1, with 9 bases fitting TRBD1. Germline V gives CDR1 MNHEY, CDR2 SMNVEV (reference sequence). J lost 2 bases, V lost 5 bases, and 7 bases had no gene match. This CDR3 region has 16 residues. The CDR3 nucleotides are TGTGCCAGCAGTCCCGGACAGGGGTTCACCTACAATGAGCAGTTCTTC. The encoded protein is CASSPGQGFTYNEQFF.

This clone has only a few counts. The chain carries TRBV25-1 and TRBJ2-7; 8 positions agree with TRBD2. This CDR3 is 14 amino acids long. The junction had 6 bases not matched to a gene; V was cut back by 2 bases and J by 6 bases. In germline, CDR1 is MGHDK, CDR2 SYGVNS. In nucleotides, the CDR3 is TGTGCCAGCAGTGAAGGGGGACTAGAAATCGAGCAGTACTTC. Translation: CASSEGGLEIEQYF.

This clone was observed a few times. V gene TRBV10-3 combines with J gene TRBJ2-2; 7 bases match TRBD1. V was clipped by 4 bases and J by 4 bases; unmatched bases: 9. The CDR3 runs 16 residues. Per the germline V gene, CDR1 is ENHRY and CDR2 is SYGVKD. CDR3 sequence: CAISGGGQIVTGELFF. DNA of the CDR3: TGTGCCATCAGTGGAGGGGGACAGATAGTCACCGGGGAGCTGTTTTTT.

The chain combines TRBV19 with TRBJ2-1; no clear D gene. With 7 bases removed from V and 2 bases from J, the gap between germline ends came to 18 bases. CDR1 is LNHDA, CDR2 SQIVND, per germline (reference sequence). CDR3 length equals 16 residues. The CDR3 DNA reads as TGTGCCAGTAAGCCCCAGCTAGAGAGAGCCTACAATGAGCAGTTCTTC. Its translation is CASKPQLERAYNEQFF. Drawing the rest from reference TRBV19 and TRBJ2-1, the complete variable domain is DGGITQSPKYLFRKEGQNVTLSCEQNLNHDAMYWYRQDPGQGLRLIYYSQIVNDFQKGDIAEGYSVSREKKESFPLTVTSAQKNPTAFYLCASKPQLERAYNEQFFGPGTRLTVL.

V gene TRBV5-6 combines with J gene TRBJ2-5, with 8 bases matching TRBD1. Judging by the DNA end, TRBJ2-7 fits better; the J call may be wrong. Germline V lookup: CDR1 SGHDT, CDR2 YYEEEE. This CDR3 has 15 amino acids. The chain's CDR3 is CASSSSRTGTYEQYF. The DNA for the CDR3 is TGTGCCAGCAGCTCTTCCCGGACAGGGACTTACGAGCAGTACTTC.

This rearrangement joins TRBV5-1 to TRBJ1-1; 8 bases align to TRBD1. Germline V CDR1 and CDR2: SGHRS, YFSETQ. The CDR3 has 14 amino acids. V lost 4 bases and J lost 2; bases outside the gene matches: 4. This CDR3 reads CASSRDRPNTEAFF. The CDR3, as DNA: TGCGCCAGCAGCAGGGACAGGCCCAACACTGAAGCTTTCTTT.